This TCR beta chain was documented in a study of blood T cell repertoires in COVID-19. Study-level background: Some COVID-19 samples were acute and others convalescent; all came from the United States, Italy and Spain. From T cells, B-cell-depleted T cells, or PBMCs came the material, which was cDNA or gDNA.

Trimming cost V 5 bases and J 7 bases; bases outside gene matches: 8. Germline assignment: CDR1 SGHTA and CDR2 FQGNSA. This CDR3 is built from 16 residues. In the original workflow: Amplified reference gene primers provided the basis for estimating nucleated cell counts. TCRdb's table, derived via immunoSEQ multiplex PCR, lists solely in-frame clones and lacks some. V and J calls and clone size are as listed in that table; D and trimming were resolved from the DNA. The repertoire includes 250,000 to 300,000 clones, around 91% of them detected once, and 9.5% to 15% sits in the top ten. The genes are TRBV7-2 and TRBJ2-2; TRBD2 matches at 12 bases. This TCR derives from a woman between 55 and 75 years old with acute or convalescent COVID-19. Sequencing was performed on peripheral blood. The CDR3 region has the DNA TGTGCCAGCAGCCCTAGCGGGAGGGCCTACGGCGGGGAGCTGTTTTTT. Protein product: CASSPSGRAYGGELFF.